The source of this TCR beta chain is a study of Ad26.COV2.S vaccination and SARS-CoV-2 variants. The wider study: Ad26.COV2.S shots went into the muscle once or twice, 56 days apart. Study results and caveats: The TCR breadth and depth analyses may have understated or missed part of the total T cell responses. Substantial breadth in spike-specific CD8+ and CD4+ T cell responses was reportedly seen after vaccination.

As for this clone: Its antigen is as yet unknown.

Treatment given: 19 received Ad26.COV2.S at low or high dose, single or two shots; about 5 received placebo; per-sample allocation not given. Sampling took place 63 days after the first vaccine or placebo injection. Participants' vaccine, an Ad26 vector, delivered Wuhan-strain SARS-CoV-2 spike. Using immunoSEQ multiplex PCR, the repertoire was profiled, and TCRdb retains in-frame clones only, with some absent. Of 350,000 to 550,000 clones in the sample, nearly 90% were seen once. With 7 bases removed from V and 1 base from J, the gap between germline ends came to 14 bases. Germline assignment: CDR1 SGHRS and CDR2 YFSETQ. The CDR3 extends over 14 amino acids.

The sequence came from a person aged 18-65 years who received the Ad26.COV2.S COVID-19 vaccine or a placebo. This specimen was peripheral blood, taken in a trial of Ad26.COV2.S vaccine versus placebo. The rearrangement joins TRBV5-1 to TRBJ2-5; D is possibly TRBD1 (6 bases). CDR3 DNA sequence: TGCGCCAGCGCACAGGGACACAGCCAAGAGACCCAGTACTTC. Residues: CASAQGHSQETQYF.